The 28 T cell receptor beta chains listed next were all sequenced from one sample in a study of blood T cell repertoires in COVID-19. The repertoire was sequenced with immunoSEQ multiplex PCR; TCRdb's copy has only in-frame clones and lacks some. The table includes about 210,000 clones, 65% to 90% detected once. The sample consisted of PBMCs or T cells enriched from blood (not recorded which). The source is a woman between 45 and 60 years old with acute COVID-19.

The rearrangement uses TRBV18 and TRBJ2-7; 9 bases map to TRBD1. V shed 3 bases and J 7 bases; nucleotides not matched to a gene: 10. The V gene's germline CDR1 is KGHSH and CDR2 LQKENI. The CDR3 runs 15 residues. CDR3 bases: TGTGCCAGCTCACCGATGGGACAGGGCCGTGATGAGCAGTACTTC. Residues: CASSPMGQGRDEQYF.

CDR3 DNA: TGTGCCAGCAGCCATAAAACTACAAACACCGGGGAGCTGTTTTTT. It translates to CASSHKTTNTGELFF. The chain links TRBV7-6 to TRBJ2-2; D not certain. The CDR3 sequence is 15 residues long. The germline CDR1 and CDR2 sequences are SGHVS and FNYEAQ. Trimming took 5 bases from V and 2 from J, leaving 12 bases between them.

The rearrangement links TRBV5-1 to TRBJ1-3; D is possibly TRBD1 (6 bases). Per germline, CDR1 SGHRS and CDR2 YFSETQ. The CDR3 length is 14 residues. The germline V and J ends were trimmed by 5 bases and 2 bases, with 11 bases remaining between them. CDR3: CASRYEGAGNTIYF. The CDR3 nucleotides are TGCGCCAGCAGATACGAGGGGGCTGGAAACACCATATATTTT.

The chain's CDR3 is CASSIGTAGTDTQYF. The CDR3, as DNA: TGTGCCAGTAGTATCGGGACAGCGGGCACAGATACGCAGTATTTT. This sequence joins TRBV19 and TRBJ2-3; 7 nucleotides align to TRBD1. The germline V gene has CDR1 LNHDA and CDR2 SQIVND (reference sequence). The CDR3 covers 15 residues. Trimming at V came to 3 bases and at J to 1 base, leaving 4 bases not matched to a gene.

V is TRBV15 and J is TRBJ2-2; no firm D call. The germline V gene has CDR1 LNHNV and CDR2 YYDKDF (reference sequence). The CDR3 sequence is 13 residues long. Trimming shortened V by 5 bases and J by 1 base, and 5 bases separated the two germline ends. The CDR3 DNA reads TGTGCCACCAGCTATGTGAACACCGGGGAGCTGTTTTTT. Translated: CATSYVNTGELFF.

The genes are TRBV11-3 and TRBJ2-7; D not resolved. The CDR3 extends over 15 amino acids. Trimming cost V 4 bases and J 0 bases, with 13 bases left between them. Germline CDR1 and CDR2: SGHNT and YENEEA. The CDR3 nucleotides are TGTGCCAGCAGCTCCCCCTCCACGGGCTCCTACGAGCAGTACTTC. Encoded protein: CASSSPSTGSYEQYF.

The CDR3, as DNA: TGCGCCAGCAGCGACTCCGGGACTAGCGGGAAGGTAAACCTTCACAATGAGCAGTTCTTC. Its protein is CASSDSGTSGKVNLHNEQFF. The V call is TRBV5-1, the J call TRBJ2-1; TRBD2 aligns across 13 bases. This CDR3 is 20 amino acids long. Losses at the gene ends were 4 bases for V and 5 bases for J; bases not matched to a gene: 18. From germline, CDR1 is SGHRS and CDR2 YFSETQ. Supplemented by reference TRBV5-1 and TRBJ2-1, the full variable domain reads KAGVTQTPRYLIKTRGQQVTLSCSPISGHRSVSWYQQTPGQGLQFLFEYFSETQRNKGNFPGRFSGRQFSNSRSEMNVSTLELGDSALYLCASSDSGTSGKVNLHNEQFFGPGTRLTVL.

A single count supports this clone. In nucleotides, the CDR3 is TGTGCCAGCAGTTCCACAGGGAGCACAGATACGCAGTATTTT. Translating it yields CASSSTGSTDTQYF. The chain combines TRBV28 with TRBJ2-3; D is possibly TRBD1 (6 bases). Germline-derived CDR1 and CDR2 are MDHEN and SYDVKM. This CDR3 is 14 amino acids long. Trimming removed 4 bases from V and 0 bases from J, with 8 bases in between.

The chain employs TRBV28 and TRBJ1-1; 7 positions agree with TRBD1. J gave up 5 bases and V 6 bases, and 9 bases lay outside the gene matches. CDR1 MDHEN and CDR2 SYDVKM come from the germline V gene. This CDR3 has 14 residues. This CDR3 reads CASSYLTGVTEAFF. The CDR3 DNA follows: TGTGCCAGCAGCTACCTCACAGGGGTAACTGAAGCTTTCTTT. The full variable domain, its missing parts supplied by reference TRBV28 and TRBJ1-1, is DVKVTQSSRYLVKRTGEKVFLECVQDMDHENMFWYRQDPGLGLRLIYFSYDVKMKEKGDIPEGYSVSREKKERFSLILESASTNQTSMYLCASSYLTGVTEAFFGQGTRLTVV.

This sequence joins TRBV3-1 (or the pseudogene TRBV3-2) and TRBJ2-7; a possible D gene is TRBD1 (5 bases). The CDR3 covers 16 residues. Trimming took off 4 bases at V and 0 bases at J, with 16 bases between the two ends. CDR1 and CDR2 (germline): LGHDT, YNNKEL (reference sequence). The CDR3: CASSRTPSSSSYEQYF. The CDR3 nucleotides are TGTGCCAGCAGCCGGACACCAAGTTCAAGCTCCTACGAGCAGTACTTC.

On this clone itself: A much larger clone sits a single nucleotide away, making a read error possible. The chain links TRBV7-2 to TRBJ1-2, with TRBD1 matching 8 bases. The CDR3 is 15 amino acids. Germline V gene lookup returns CDR1 SGHTA and CDR2 FQGNSA. The CDR3 protein is CASRSAGGASYGYIF. The CDR3 DNA reads as TGTGCCAGCAGGTCCGCAGGGGGCGCGAGCTATGGCTACATCTTC. The variable domain in full, with the rest retrieved from reference TRBV7-2 and TRBJ1-2, is GAGVSQSPSNKVTEKGKDVELRCDPISGHTALYWYRQSLGQGLEFLIYFQGNSAPDKSGLPSDRFSAERTGGSVSTLTIQRTQQEDSAVYLCASRSAGGASYGYIFGSGTRLTVV.

The J gene is TRBJ1-2, the V gene TRBV19; 7 bases line up with TRBD1. This CDR3 region has 15 residues. With V trimmed by 6 bases and J by 2 bases, 9 bases remained unmatched. Per germline, CDR1 LNHDA and CDR2 SQIVND (reference sequence). The CDR3 nucleotides read TGTGCCAGTAGGATCCCCCGGACAGGAAACTATGGCTACACCTTC. Translation gives CASRIPRTGNYGYTF.

The rearrangement joins TRBV5-1 to TRBJ1-2; D ambiguous. The V gene lost 4 bases and the J gene lost 3 bases, with 16 bases spanning the gap. The CDR3 extends over 15 amino acids. The V gene's germline CDR1 is SGHRS and CDR2 YFSETQ. CDR3 in DNA: TGCGCCAGCAGCCCGGCGTTGGGTCGGGACTATGGCTACACCTTC. Translation gives CASSPALGRDYGYTF.

The CDR3 nucleotides read TGTGCCAGCAGTGCTTCGGCTAGTAATGAAAAACTGTTTTTT. It translates to CASSASASNEKLFF. The chain links TRBV25-1 to TRBJ1-4, with D unclear. Germline V gene sequence: CDR1 MGHDK, CDR2 SYGVNS. The length of the CDR3 is 14 residues. V gave up 4 bases and J gave up 4 bases, with 10 bases separating them.

V and J are TRBV28 and TRBJ1-1, with 8 bases fitting TRBD1. The CDR3 loop spans 15 amino acids. The V and J ends lost 3 bases and 5 bases, in that order; junction bases with no gene match: 8. Germline V gives CDR1 MDHEN, CDR2 SYDVKM. The DNA of the CDR3 is TGTGCCAGCAGTTTGCGAGGGACAGGTGGTACTGAAGCTTTCTTT. It is translated as CASSLRGTGGTEAFF. Combining the CDR3 with reference TRBV28 and TRBJ1-1 gives the whole variable domain DVKVTQSSRYLVKRTGEKVFLECVQDMDHENMFWYRQDPGLGLRLIYFSYDVKMKEKGDIPEGYSVSREKKERFSLILESASTNQTSMYLCASSLRGTGGTEAFFGQGTRLTVV.

The J gene is TRBJ2-7, the V gene TRBV28; D may be TRBD2 (6 bases). The CDR3 length is 16 residues. V was clipped by 3 bases and J by 4 bases, with 19 bases between them. Germline CDR1 reads MDHEN; CDR2 reads SYDVKM. The CDR3 loop is CASSLPGGGADYEQYF. CDR3 nucleotide sequence: TGTGCCAGCAGTTTGCCAGGAGGAGGGGCGGATTACGAGCAGTACTTC.

This sequence joins TRBV28 and TRBJ2-7, with TRBD1 matching 10 bases. The germline CDR1 and CDR2 sequences are MDHEN and SYDVKM. Unmatched junction bases numbered 6, after V lost 6 bases and J lost 7 bases. This CDR3 has 13 residues. The CDR3 DNA reads as TGTGCCAGCAGCCCCTGGACAGGGGGTGAGCAGTACTTC. It is translated as CASSPWTGGEQYF.

CDR3 coding DNA: TGCAGCGTCCCCCGAGGGTCAACCCAGTACTTC. Protein: CSVPRGSTQYF. The genes are TRBV29-1 and TRBJ2-5; perhaps TRBD2 as D (5 bases). V lost 6 bases and J lost 8, with 13 bases in between. The germline gives CDR1 SQVTM, CDR2 ANQGSEA. The CDR3 covers 11 residues.

The V and J genes are TRBV6-5 and TRBJ2-7; D may be TRBD1 (6 bases). Germline values: CDR1 MNHEY, CDR2 SVGAGI. The ends were cut back, 11 bases at V and 8 bases at J, with 16 bases in the middle. This CDR3 is 11 amino acids long. CDR3 sequence: CAVGVQGKQYF. The CDR3 bases are TGTGCCGTCGGGGTACAGGGTAAGCAGTACTTC.

V is TRBV5-1 and J is TRBJ1-4; a weak D match, TRBD1 (5 bases). The CDR3 is 15 amino acids. V lost 4 bases to trimming and J lost 7 bases, with 17 bases between them. Per germline, CDR1 SGHRS and CDR2 YFSETQ. The CDR3 protein is CASSQGGRVGEKLFF. CDR3 in DNA: TGCGCCAGCAGCCAGGGAGGAAGGGTCGGTGAAAAACTGTTTTTT. Drawing the rest from reference TRBV5-1 and TRBJ1-4, the complete variable domain is KAGVTQTPRYLIKTRGQQVTLSCSPISGHRSVSWYQQTPGQGLQFLFEYFSETQRNKGNFPGRFSGRQFSNSRSEMNVSTLELGDSALYLCASSQGGRVGEKLFFGSGTQLSVL.

The chain employs TRBV29-1 and TRBJ1-1; 7 bases match TRBD1. The CDR3 consists of 13 residues. Germline V gene sequence: CDR1 SQVTM, CDR2 ANQGSEA. V shed 6 bases, J shed 4 bases, and the junction held 8 bases outside the gene matches. The CDR3 spells CSVRSGTATEAFF. The CDR3 DNA reads as TGCAGCGTCCGATCCGGGACAGCCACTGAAGCTTTCTTT.

This clone was seen more than once but under ten times. The chain employs TRBV6-6 and TRBJ2-5; TRBD2 matches 11 bases. After removal of 2 bases from V and 4 bases from J, the junction contained 3 bases not matched to a gene. Germline V gene sequence: CDR1 MNHNY, CDR2 SVGAGI (reference sequence). The CDR3 is 15 residues long. CDR3 in amino acids: CASSYRTSGSETQYF. CDR3 sequence (DNA): TGTGCCAGCAGTTACAGGACTAGCGGGTCAGAGACCCAGTACTTC.

The chain joins TRBV9 to TRBJ1-6; perhaps TRBD1 as D (6 bases). V was trimmed by 0 bases and J by 8 bases, leaving 12 bases between them. The CDR3 loop spans 15 amino acids. Germline-derived CDR1 and CDR2 are SGDLS and YYNGEE. CDR3 sequence: CASSVVGQGDSPLHF. The CDR3 nucleotides are TGTGCCAGCAGCGTAGTGGGACAAGGAGATTCACCCCTCCACTTT.

This rearrangement joins TRBV30 to TRBJ1-2; possibly TRBD1 for D (5 bases). V was pared by 0 bases and J by 8 bases, with 13 bases between. There are 13 residues in the CDR3. The germline CDR1 and CDR2 sequences are GTSNPN and SVGIG (reference sequence). The CDR3 DNA follows: TGTGCCTGGAGTGTGGTCCCGACAGACGGCTACACCTTC. Translating gives CAWSVVPTDGYTF.

This sequence joins TRBV25-1 and TRBJ2-3; TRBD1 might be the D (5 bases). The V end was cut by 6 bases, the J end by 4 bases, with 17 bases between. The CDR3 contains 15 residues. Germline V gene sequence: CDR1 MGHDK, CDR2 SYGVNS. The CDR3 nucleotides read TGTGCCAGCAGCCGACACGGCTCAGGGTCAGATACGCAGTATTTT. It translates to CASSRHGSGSDTQYF. Using reference TRBV25-1 and TRBJ2-3 for the parts outside the CDR3, the full variable domain is EADIYQTPRYLVIGTGKKITLECSQTMGHDKMYWYQQDPGMELHLIHYSYGVNSTEKGDLSSESTVSRIRTEHFPLTLESARPSHTSQYLCASSRHGSGSDTQYFGPGTRLTVL.

This chain joins TRBV18 and TRBJ2-7; 11 bases map to TRBD2. CDR3 size: 16 residues. The junction had 6 bases not matched to a gene; V was cut back by 1 base and J by 4 bases. The germline CDR1 and CDR2 sequences are KGHSH and LQKENI. CDR3 protein: CASSPRLAGGGYEQYF. In DNA form, the CDR3 reads TGTGCCAGCTCACCACGCCTAGCGGGAGGTGGGTACGAGCAGTACTTC.

The chain employs TRBV2 and TRBJ2-5, with D perhaps matching TRBD2 (7 bases). V shed 2 bases and J shed 2 bases, with 9 bases lying between them. CDR1 is SNHLY, CDR2 FYNNEI, per germline. The CDR3 is 14 residues long. CDR3: CASSERGGQETQYF. The CDR3 nucleotides read TGTGCCAGCAGTGAAAGGGGGGGTCAAGAGACCCAGTACTTC.

V gene TRBV7-2 combines with J gene TRBJ2-1; 8 bases map to TRBD2. This CDR3 region has 14 residues. V was pared by 10 bases and J by 4 bases, with 9 bases of the junction left unmatched. The germline V gene encodes CDR1 SGHTA and CDR2 FQGNSA. The CDR3 loop reads CATTLAGVYNEQFF. CDR3 bases: TGTGCCACGACCCTAGCGGGCGTTTACAATGAGCAGTTCTTC.